The entry that follows covers one T cell receptor beta chain sequence. Its antigen is currently unknown. This entry is derived from a study of cytomegalovirus exposure and HLA in healthy donors. Study background: Researchers previously reported finding roughly 120 million unique TCR beta sequences from 150 million to 200 million T cells.

It was with 60 Vbeta and 13 Jbeta primers that the PCR ran. Using immunoSEQ multiplex PCR, the repertoire was profiled, and TCRdb retains in-frame clones only, with some absent. The sample yields 220,000 or so clones, 82% seen once. The ends were cut back, 7 bases at V and 0 bases at J, with 7 bases in the middle. The CDR3 is made up of 12 amino acids. Germline V lookup: CDR1 SGHRS, CDR2 YFSETQ. The study, taken as a whole, reports: The listing of 150 to 200 TCR beta chains classed them as cytomegalovirus-associated. In vitro, a few CMV-associated chains proved specific for CMV antigens. Within the data, a cluster of highly shared sequence variants was likely a sequencing artifact.

The specimen sequenced was PBMCs. The chain is built from TRBV5-1 and TRBJ1-2; D remains ambiguous. This TCR was sampled from a woman between 40 and 55 years old in good health and CMV-seronegative. For the CDR3, the DNA is TGCGCCAGCGGGCGGGCTAACTATGGCTACACCTTC. This gives the protein CASGRANYGYTF.